Here is one T cell receptor (beta chain) with its context. The antigen is unknown. The sample is drawn from a study of cytomegalovirus exposure and HLA in healthy donors. As for the study in general: The roughly 120 validation repertoires matched the 666 first-cohort repertoires in platform, a later analysis reported.

Sequenced by immunoSEQ multiplex PCR; TCRdb stores in-frame clones only, minus some. The data hold 150,000 to 200,000 clones, with about 96% observed a single time. The CDR3 spans 13 residues. Germline V gives CDR1 LNHDA, CDR2 SQIVND (reference sequence). V was shortened by 3 bases and J by 14 bases, with 16 bases between the two germline ends. Study-level findings and limits: Most TCR sequences proved rare, with some public TCRs found in many donors.

The receptor was derived from a woman aged 18-29 years in good health and CMV-seronegative. Material: PBMCs. V gene TRBV19 combines with J gene TRBJ1-4, with TRBD1 as a possible D gene (5 bases). This chain's CDR3 is CASSIWDGTRLFF. CDR3 in DNA: TGTGCCAGTAGTATTTGGGATGGGACTCGCCTGTTTTTT.